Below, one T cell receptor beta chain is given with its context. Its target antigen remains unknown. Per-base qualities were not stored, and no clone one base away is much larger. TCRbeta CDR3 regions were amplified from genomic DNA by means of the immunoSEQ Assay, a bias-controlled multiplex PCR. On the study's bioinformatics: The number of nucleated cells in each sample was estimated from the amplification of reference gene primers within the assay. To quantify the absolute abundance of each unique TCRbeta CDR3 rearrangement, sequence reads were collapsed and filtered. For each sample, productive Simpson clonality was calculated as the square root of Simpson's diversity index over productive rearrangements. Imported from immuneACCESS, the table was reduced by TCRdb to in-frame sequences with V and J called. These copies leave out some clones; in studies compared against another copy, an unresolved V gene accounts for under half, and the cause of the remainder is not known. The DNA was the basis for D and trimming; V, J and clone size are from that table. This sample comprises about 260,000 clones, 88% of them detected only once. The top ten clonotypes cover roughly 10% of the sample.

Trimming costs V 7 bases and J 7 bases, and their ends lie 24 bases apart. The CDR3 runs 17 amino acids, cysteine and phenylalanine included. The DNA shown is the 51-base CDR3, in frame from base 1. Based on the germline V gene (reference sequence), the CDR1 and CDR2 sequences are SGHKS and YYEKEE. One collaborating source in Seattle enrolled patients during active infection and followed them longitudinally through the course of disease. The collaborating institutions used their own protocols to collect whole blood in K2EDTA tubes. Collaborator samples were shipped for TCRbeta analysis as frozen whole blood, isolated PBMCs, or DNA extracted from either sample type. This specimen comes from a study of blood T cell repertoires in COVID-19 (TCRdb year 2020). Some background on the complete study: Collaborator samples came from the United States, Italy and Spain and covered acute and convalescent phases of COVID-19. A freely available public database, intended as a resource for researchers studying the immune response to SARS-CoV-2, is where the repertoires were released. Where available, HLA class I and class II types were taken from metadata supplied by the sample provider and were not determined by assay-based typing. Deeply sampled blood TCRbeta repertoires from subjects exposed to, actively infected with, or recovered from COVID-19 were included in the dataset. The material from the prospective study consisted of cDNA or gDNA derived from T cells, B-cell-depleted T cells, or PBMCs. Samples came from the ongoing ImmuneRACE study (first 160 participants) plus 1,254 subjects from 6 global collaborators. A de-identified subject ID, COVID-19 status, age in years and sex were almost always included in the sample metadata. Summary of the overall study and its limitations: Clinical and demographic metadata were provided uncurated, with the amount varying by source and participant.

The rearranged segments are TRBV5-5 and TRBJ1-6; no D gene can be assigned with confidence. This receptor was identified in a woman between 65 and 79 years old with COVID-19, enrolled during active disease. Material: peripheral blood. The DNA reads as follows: TGTGCCAGCGGAACCACACGAGAGGCATATAGGAATTCACCCCTCCACTTT. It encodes CASGTTREAYRNSPLHF.